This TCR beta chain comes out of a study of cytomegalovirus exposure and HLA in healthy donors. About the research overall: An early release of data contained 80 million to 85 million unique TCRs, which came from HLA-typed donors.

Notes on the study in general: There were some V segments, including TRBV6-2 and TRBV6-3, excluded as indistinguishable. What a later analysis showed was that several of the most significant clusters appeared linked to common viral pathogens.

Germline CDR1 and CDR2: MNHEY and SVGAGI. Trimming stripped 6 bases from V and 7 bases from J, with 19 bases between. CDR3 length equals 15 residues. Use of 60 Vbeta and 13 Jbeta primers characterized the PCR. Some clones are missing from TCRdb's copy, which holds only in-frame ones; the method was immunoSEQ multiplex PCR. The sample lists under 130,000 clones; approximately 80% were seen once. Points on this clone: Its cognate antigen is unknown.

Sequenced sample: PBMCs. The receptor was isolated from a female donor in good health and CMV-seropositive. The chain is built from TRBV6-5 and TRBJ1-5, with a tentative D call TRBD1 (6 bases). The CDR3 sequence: CASSPTYTGNQPQHF. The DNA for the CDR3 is TGTGCCAGCAGCCCGACCTACACAGGGAACCAGCCCCAGCATTTT.